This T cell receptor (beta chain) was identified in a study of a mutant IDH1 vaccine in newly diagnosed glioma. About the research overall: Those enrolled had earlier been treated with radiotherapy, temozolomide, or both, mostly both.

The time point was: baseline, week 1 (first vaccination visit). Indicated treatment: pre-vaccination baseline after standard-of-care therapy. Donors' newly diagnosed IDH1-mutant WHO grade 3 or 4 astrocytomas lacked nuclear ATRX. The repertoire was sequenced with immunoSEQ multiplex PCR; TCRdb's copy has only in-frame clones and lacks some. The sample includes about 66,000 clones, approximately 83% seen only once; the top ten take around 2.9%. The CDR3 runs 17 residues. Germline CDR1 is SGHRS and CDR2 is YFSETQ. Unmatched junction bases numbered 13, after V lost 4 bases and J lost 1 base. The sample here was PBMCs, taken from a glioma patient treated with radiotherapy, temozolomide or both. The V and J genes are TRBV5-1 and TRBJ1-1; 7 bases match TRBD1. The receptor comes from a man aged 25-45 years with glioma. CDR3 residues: CASSLYRQGRGNTEAFF. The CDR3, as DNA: TGCGCCAGCAGCCTTTACCGACAGGGCCGGGGGAACACTGAAGCTTTCTTT. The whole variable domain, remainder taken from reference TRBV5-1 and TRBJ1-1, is KAGVTQTPRYLIKTRGQQVTLSCSPISGHRSVSWYQQTPGQGLQFLFEYFSETQRNKGNFPGRFSGRQFSNSRSEMNVSTLELGDSALYLCASSLYRQGRGNTEAFFGQGTRLTVV.